Following are 5 T cell receptor beta chains from one sample sequenced in a study of blood T cell repertoires in COVID-19. Produced via immunoSEQ multiplex PCR; TCRdb's table is partial and in-frame only. The sample lists about 130,000 clones, 86% occurring once. Sequenced sample: peripheral blood. The origin of the receptors is a woman aged 70-85 years with COVID-19, enrolled during active disease.

V is TRBV7-2 and J is TRBJ1-5; D not certain. V shed 1 base and J shed 2 bases, with 6 bases lying between them. The CDR3 is 14 amino acids. Germline CDR1 SGHTA, CDR2 FQGNSA. CDR3 nucleotides: TGTGCCAGCAGCTTAGAAGAGGGCAATCAGCCCCAGCATTTT. Amino acid sequence: CASSLEEGNQPQHF.

The CDR3 reads CASSLRAPNTEAFF. The DNA for the CDR3 is TGTGCCAGCAGCCTAAGAGCACCGAACACTGAAGCTTTCTTT. The chain links TRBV3-1 (or the pseudogene TRBV3-2) to TRBJ1-1; no reliable D call. Germline-derived CDR1 and CDR2 are LGHDT and YNNKEL (reference sequence). V was shortened by 4 bases and J by 1 base, with 10 bases between the two germline ends. The CDR3 loop spans 14 amino acids.

This clone has just a few counts. The chain couples TRBV4-1 to TRBJ2-2; 7 bases agree with TRBD2. After removal of 0 bases from V and 6 bases from J, the junction contained 1 base not matched to a gene. The CDR3 is made up of 14 amino acids. Germline CDR1 MGHRA, CDR2 YSYEKL. The CDR3 sequence: CASSQDRGAGELFF. DNA for the CDR3: TGCGCCAGCAGCCAAGATCGGGGGGCCGGGGAGCTGTTTTTT.

The CDR3 DNA reads TGTGCCACCAGCAGAGATAGGGGGCCCAAACCGATAGCCAAAAACATTCAGTACTTC. It encodes CATSRDRGPKPIAKNIQYF. This chain connects TRBV15 to TRBJ2-4; 7 bases line up with TRBD1. The CDR3 is made up of 19 amino acids. Per germline, CDR1 LNHNV and CDR2 YYDKDF (reference sequence). V lost 0 bases, J lost 0 bases, and 11 bases stayed unmatched. Complete variable domain (other parts from reference TRBV15 and TRBJ2-4): DAMVIQNPRYQVTQFGKPVTLSCSQTLNHNVMYWYQQKSSQAPKLLFHYYDKDFNNEADTPDNFQSRRPNTSFCFLDIRSPGLGDTAMYLCATSRDRGPKPIAKNIQYFGAGTRLSVL.

The genes are TRBV10-3 and TRBJ2-5; D is perhaps TRBD2 (6 bases). Trimming pared 8 bases from V and 5 bases from J, leaving 15 bases between. This CDR3 is built from 13 residues. CDR1 and CDR2 from the germline V gene are ENHRY and SYGVKD. The chain's CDR3 is CAIAAGGSETQYF. Here the CDR3 DNA reads TGTGCCATCGCTGCTGGGGGGAGTGAGACCCAGTACTTC.